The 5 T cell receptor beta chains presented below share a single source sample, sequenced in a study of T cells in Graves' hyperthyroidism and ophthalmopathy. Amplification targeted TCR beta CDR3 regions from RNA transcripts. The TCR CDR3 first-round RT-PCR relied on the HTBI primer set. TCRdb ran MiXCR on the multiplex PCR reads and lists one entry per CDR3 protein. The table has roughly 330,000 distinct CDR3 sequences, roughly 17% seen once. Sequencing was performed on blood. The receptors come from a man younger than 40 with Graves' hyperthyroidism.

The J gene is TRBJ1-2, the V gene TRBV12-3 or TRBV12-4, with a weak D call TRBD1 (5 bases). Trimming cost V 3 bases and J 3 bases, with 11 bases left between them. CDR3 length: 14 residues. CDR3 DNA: TGTGCCAGCAGTTTTGCCGGGGCGGACTATGGCTACACCTTC. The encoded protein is CASSFAGADYGYTF.

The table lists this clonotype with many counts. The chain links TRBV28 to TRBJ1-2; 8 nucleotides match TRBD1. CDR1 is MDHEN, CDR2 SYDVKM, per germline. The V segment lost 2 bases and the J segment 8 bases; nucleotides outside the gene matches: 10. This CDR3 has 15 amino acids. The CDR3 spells CASSLIGTGGGGYTF. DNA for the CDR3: TGTGCCAGCAGTTTAATAGGGACAGGAGGAGGGGGCTACACCTTC.

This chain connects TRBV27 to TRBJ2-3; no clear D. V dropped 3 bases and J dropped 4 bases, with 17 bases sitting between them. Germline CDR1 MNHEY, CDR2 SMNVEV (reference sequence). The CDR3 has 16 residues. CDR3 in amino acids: CASSLILFMLPDTQYF. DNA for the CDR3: TGTGCCAGCAGTTTGATCCTATTCATGCTCCCAGATACGCAGTATTTT.

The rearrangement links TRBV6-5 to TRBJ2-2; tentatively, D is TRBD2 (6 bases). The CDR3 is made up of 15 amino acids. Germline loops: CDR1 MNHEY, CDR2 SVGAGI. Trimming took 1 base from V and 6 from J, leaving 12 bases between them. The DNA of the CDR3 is TGTGCCAGCAGTTACTATGAGGGCGGGGCCGGGGAGCTGTTTTTT. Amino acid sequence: CASSYYEGGAGELFF.

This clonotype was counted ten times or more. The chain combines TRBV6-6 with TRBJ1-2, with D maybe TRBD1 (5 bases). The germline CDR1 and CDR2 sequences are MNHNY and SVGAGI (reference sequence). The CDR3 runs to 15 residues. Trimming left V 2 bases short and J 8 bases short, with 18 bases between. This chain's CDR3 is CASSYGPGTRNGYTF. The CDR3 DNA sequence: TGTGCCAGCAGTTACGGGCCGGGGACGAGAAACGGCTACACCTTC.